This T cell receptor beta chain emerged from a study of blood T cell repertoires in COVID-19. The overall study: The samples span acute and convalescent COVID-19 from the United States, Italy and Spain. Nucleic acid was either cDNA or gDNA, and it came from T cells, B-cell-depleted T cells, or PBMCs.

Per the germline V gene, CDR1 is SGDLS and CDR2 is YYNGEE. Trimming removed 0 bases from V and 2 bases from J, with 8 bases in between. CDR3 size: 15 residues. Original processing methods: Nucleated cell number was recorded as an estimate derived from reference gene primer amplification. Clones were read by immunoSEQ multiplex PCR, and TCRdb kept only the in-frame ones, dropping some. Clone size and the V and J calls come from that table; the DNA yielded D and trimming. The sample records around 170,000 clones, less than 90% being singletons. The rearrangement joins TRBV9 to TRBJ2-2, with TRBD1 as a possible D gene (5 bases). Material: peripheral blood. This sequence originates from an older woman with acute or convalescent COVID-19. DNA of the CDR3: TGTGCCAGCAGCGTAGAGGGGCCTAACACCGGGGAGCTGTTTTTT. Protein product: CASSVEGPNTGELFF.